Shown below are 25 T cell receptor beta chains from a single sample sequenced in a study of CD8 T cells in Susac syndrome. The RNA input was roughly 0.45 to 1 ug, and it was reverse transcribed with random hexamers. TCRdb processed the immunoSEQ multiplex PCR reads anew with MiXCR; each CDR3 protein has one entry. The table shows more than 250,000 distinct CDR3 sequences, with 92% occurring only once. The sample comprised CD4+ T cells from PBMCs. The receptors were sampled from a human donor with multiple sclerosis.

CDR3 residues: CSARGDGSYGYTF. CDR3 sequence (DNA): TGCAGTGCCCGGGGGGACGGTAGCTATGGCTACACCTTC. The chain couples TRBV20-1 to TRBJ1-2; tentatively, D is TRBD1 (5 bases). V dropped 6 bases and J dropped 4 bases, with 15 bases sitting between them. Germline values: CDR1 DFQATT, CDR2 SNEGSKA (reference sequence). This CDR3 has 13 amino acids.

A note on this clonotype: An end of the junction does not agree with germline; a read error may underlie this. The chain carries TRBV7-7 and TRBJ2-2, with a possible D match to TRBD1 (6 bases). The CDR3 consists of 14 residues. CDR1 is SSHAT, CDR2 FNYEAQ, per germline (reference sequence). The CDR3: CASRLTGLTGELFF. CDR3 bases: TGTGCTAGCAGACTGACAGGTCTCACCGGGGAGCTGTTTTTT.

The V call is TRBV20-1, the J call TRBJ1-2; D perhaps matches TRBD1 (5 bases). CDR3 length equals 13 residues. Germline CDR1 is DFQATT and CDR2 is SNEGSKA (reference sequence). The V gene lost 3 bases and the J gene lost 4 bases, with 12 bases spanning the gap. The CDR3 sequence is CSASLTASYGYTF. In DNA, the CDR3 is TGCAGTGCTAGCCTGACAGCTAGCTATGGCTACACCTTC.

The chain is built from TRBV10-3 and TRBJ2-3, with 9 bases matching TRBD2. The V and J ends lost 3 bases and 3 bases, in that order; junction bases with no gene match: 7. CDR3 length: 16 amino acids. Germline V CDR1 and CDR2: ENHRY, SYGVKD. CDR3 coding DNA: TGTGCCATCAGTGAACCTCTAGCGGGATGGACAGATACGCAGTATTTT. Protein: CAISEPLAGWTDTQYF.

The chain recombines TRBV18 with TRBJ2-3; possible D gene TRBD2, 5 bases. The CDR3 covers 13 residues. Germline CDR1 reads KGHSH; CDR2 reads LQKENI. Trimming took off 0 bases at V and 5 bases at J, with 6 bases between the two ends. The CDR3: CASSPPRGDTQYF. CDR3 nucleotide sequence: TGTGCCAGCTCACCACCTCGGGGAGATACGCAGTATTTT.

The chain joins TRBV7-2 to TRBJ2-2, with a possible D match to TRBD2 (7 bases). Germline values: CDR1 SGHTA, CDR2 FQGNSA. The CDR3 consists of 16 residues. V gave up 2 bases and J gave up 5 bases, with 15 bases separating them. In DNA form, the CDR3 reads TGTGCCAGCAGCTTATTTCGGGGGGCTGGTACCGGGGAGCTGTTTTTT. The encoded protein is CASSLFRGAGTGELFF.

This chain joins TRBV29-1 and TRBJ2-1; D may match TRBD1 or TRBD2 (5 bases each). This CDR3 is 15 amino acids long. V lost 0 bases and J 6 bases, leaving 15 bases between the germline ends. In germline, CDR1 is SQVTM, CDR2 ANQGSEA. CDR3 protein: CSVEDRGGWVNEQFF. The CDR3, as DNA: TGCAGCGTTGAAGATCGTGGGGGATGGGTCAATGAGCAGTTCTTC.

The genes are TRBV13 and TRBJ2-7, with D perhaps matching TRBD1 or TRBD2 (5 bases each). V shed 5 bases and J shed 3 bases, with 23 bases lying between them. The CDR3 has 17 amino acids. Germline V gene lookup returns CDR1 PRHDT and CDR2 FYEKMQ (reference sequence). CDR3 in amino acids: CASSHGVGTKTYYEQYF. CDR3 DNA sequence: TGTGCCAGCAGCCATGGCGTGGGGACGAAAACGTACTACGAGCAGTACTTC.

The rearrangement links TRBV19 to TRBJ1-1; D is unclear. Germline V gene sequence: CDR1 LNHDA, CDR2 SQIVND (reference sequence). V was clipped by 1 base and J by 0 bases, with 9 bases between them. The CDR3 runs 15 residues. The CDR3 DNA sequence: TGTGCCAGTAGTATAGGGAGCGGGTTGAACACTGAAGCTTTCTTT. This translates into CASSIGSGLNTEAFF.

The chain uses TRBV18 and TRBJ1-2; 7 nucleotides agree with TRBD1. The germline gives CDR1 KGHSH, CDR2 LQKENI. CDR3 size: 14 residues. With 0 bases clipped from V and 4 bases from J, the junction kept 2 bases outside the gene matches. The CDR3 DNA reads as TGTGCCAGCTCACCACCGGGACAGTCCTATGGCTACACCTTC. This translates into CASSPPGQSYGYTF.

V gene TRBV24-1 combines with J gene TRBJ2-1; D perhaps matches TRBD2 (6 bases). The V gene lost 12 bases and the J gene lost 5 bases, with 16 bases spanning the gap. Germline CDR1 and CDR2: KGHDR and SFDVKD. The CDR3 contains 13 residues. CDR3: CAAGGVRDNEQFF. The CDR3 bases are TGTGCCGCCGGCGGGGTTCGCGACAATGAGCAGTTCTTC.

J is TRBJ2-1 and V is TRBV7-9, with D possibly being TRBD2 (6 bases). The CDR3 has 15 residues. The germline V gene encodes CDR1 SEHNR and CDR2 FQNEAQ (reference sequence). Trimming pared 4 bases from V and 8 bases from J, leaving 18 bases between. The CDR3: CASSSRGTGEDEQFF. CDR3 DNA sequence: TGTGCCAGCAGCTCCCGGGGGACGGGGGAGGATGAGCAGTTCTTC.

The DNA of the CDR3 is TGTGCCAGCAGCAAGGGACAGGGGGCCGGTGACCCCCAGCATTTT. Translating gives CASSKGQGAGDPQHF. The rearrangement links TRBV3-1 to TRBJ1-5, with 12 bases lining up with TRBD1. With V trimmed by 5 bases and J by 10 bases, 9 bases remained unmatched. Germline lookup yields CDR1 LGHDT and CDR2 YNNKEL (reference sequence). The CDR3 contains 15 residues.

The chain has TRBV6-5 and TRBJ1-1; D not resolved. Trimming took off 0 bases at V and 4 bases at J, with 15 bases between the two ends. CDR1 MNHEY and CDR2 SVGAGI come from the germline V gene. The CDR3 runs to 16 residues. CDR3 protein: CASSYSMDVGSTEAFF. CDR3 nucleotides: TGTGCCAGCAGTTACTCGATGGACGTGGGGAGCACTGAAGCTTTCTTT.

The rearrangement joins TRBV7-2 to TRBJ2-6; 10 bases agree with TRBD1. CDR1 is SGHTA and CDR2 is FQGNSA in the germline V gene. The CDR3 sequence is 17 residues long. V shed 1 base and J 2 bases; nucleotides not matched to a gene: 2. CDR3 protein: CASSLVGTGAGANVLTF. The DNA for the CDR3 is TGTGCCAGCAGCTTAGTTGGGACAGGGGCTGGGGCCAACGTCCTGACTTTC.

This clonotype has more than one count but fewer than ten. This chain joins TRBV29-1 and TRBJ1-5; D uncertain. V lost 7 bases and J 2 bases, leaving 9 bases between the germline ends. The V gene's germline CDR1 is SQVTM and CDR2 ANQGSEA. The CDR3 has 12 residues. This chain's CDR3 is CSAQDGNQPQHF. The CDR3 nucleotides are TGCAGCGCCCAGGACGGCAATCAGCCCCAGCATTTT.

The chain links TRBV24-1 to TRBJ2-1; 7 bases match TRBD1. The CDR3 contains 14 residues. V was clipped by 0 bases and J by 7 bases; unmatched bases: 2. From germline, CDR1 is KGHDR and CDR2 SFDVKD. CDR3 amino acids: CATSDLDRANEQFF. CDR3 nucleotides: TGTGCCACCAGTGATTTGGACAGGGCTAATGAGCAGTTCTTC.

The V gene is TRBV2, the J gene TRBJ2-2; unclear D gene. This CDR3 contains 14 residues. V lost 8 bases, J lost 0 bases, and 10 bases lay in between. Germline V gene data show CDR1 as SNHLY and CDR2 as FYNNEI. The CDR3 region is CASGLVANTGELFF. In DNA form, the CDR3 reads TGTGCCAGCGGCCTCGTCGCGAACACCGGGGAGCTGTTTTTT.

J is TRBJ1-3 and V is TRBV29-1, with D tentatively TRBD1 (6 bases). Germline-derived CDR1 and CDR2 are SQVTM and ANQGSEA. Trimming removed 7 bases from V and 0 bases from J, with 16 bases in between. This CDR3 region has 15 residues. CDR3 in amino acids: CSARTVKSSGNTIYF. The CDR3 nucleotides are TGCAGCGCCCGGACAGTAAAGAGCTCTGGAAACACCATATATTTT.

This chain joins TRBV2 and TRBJ2-4; D gene unclear. CDR1 and CDR2 (germline): SNHLY, FYNNEI. V lost 2 bases to trimming and J lost 14 bases, with 10 bases between them. The CDR3 has 11 residues. CDR3 sequence: CASSESVDEYF. The CDR3, as DNA: TGTGCCAGCAGTGAAAGTGTAGACGAGTACTTC. The whole variable domain, remainder taken from reference TRBV2 and TRBJ2-4, is EPEVTQTPSHQVTQMGQEVILRCVPISNHLYFYWYRQILGQKVEFLVSFYNNEISEKSEIFDDQFSVERPDGSNFTLKIRSTKLEDSAMYFCASSESVDEYFGAGTRLSVL.

This sequence joins TRBV3-1 and TRBJ2-4; maybe TRBD1 (5 bases). This CDR3 is built from 15 residues. V shed 4 bases and J shed 9 bases, with 19 bases lying between them. In germline, CDR1 is LGHDT, CDR2 YNNKEL (reference sequence). This CDR3 is CASSPGALQLGIQYF. The CDR3 nucleotides are TGTGCCAGCAGCCCTGGGGCCCTTCAACTGGGCATTCAGTACTTC.

This chain links TRBV7-2 with TRBJ1-6; a weak D match, TRBD1 (5 bases). Trimming pared 1 base from V and 0 bases from J, leaving 7 bases between. Germline CDR1 reads SGHTA; CDR2 reads FQGNSA. CDR3 length: 16 amino acids. CDR3 sequence (DNA): TGTGCCAGCAGCTTAGTAGGGGTCTCCTATAATTCACCCCTCCACTTT. Amino acids: CASSLVGVSYNSPLHF.

This sequence joins TRBV18 and TRBJ2-1; D is tentatively TRBD1 or TRBD2 (5 bases each). The V and J ends lost 3 bases and 4 bases respectively, with 13 bases between them. The CDR3 covers 15 residues. Germline V gene data show CDR1 as KGHSH and CDR2 as LQKENI. The CDR3 DNA is TGTGCCAGCTCACCCGACAGTGGGGGATACAATGAGCAGTTCTTC. Its translation is CASSPDSGGYNEQFF.

This chain joins TRBV19 and TRBJ1-5; D remains unclear. With 3 bases removed from V and 0 bases from J, the gap between germline ends came to 12 bases. The CDR3 runs 16 residues. CDR1 and CDR2 from the germline V gene are LNHDA and SQIVND (reference sequence). Here the CDR3 reads CASSIRTDLSNQPQHF. DNA for the CDR3: TGTGCCAGTAGTATTCGAACAGACCTTAGCAATCAGCCCCAGCATTTT. Complete variable domain (other parts from reference TRBV19 and TRBJ1-5): DGGITQSPKYLFRKEGQNVTLSCEQNLNHDAMYWYRQDPGQGLRLIYYSQIVNDFQKGDIAEGYSVSREKKESFPLTVTSAQKNPTAFYLCASSIRTDLSNQPQHFGDGTRLSIL.

The genes are TRBV6-5 and TRBJ1-1; a weak D match, TRBD1 (5 bases). The CDR3 spans 12 residues. The V and J ends lost 5 bases and 10 bases respectively, with 14 bases between them. Germline assignment: CDR1 MNHEY and CDR2 SVGAGI. CDR3 residues: CASSTGTQGAFF. CDR3 nucleotides: TGTGCCAGCAGTACCGGGACCCAAGGAGCTTTCTTT.